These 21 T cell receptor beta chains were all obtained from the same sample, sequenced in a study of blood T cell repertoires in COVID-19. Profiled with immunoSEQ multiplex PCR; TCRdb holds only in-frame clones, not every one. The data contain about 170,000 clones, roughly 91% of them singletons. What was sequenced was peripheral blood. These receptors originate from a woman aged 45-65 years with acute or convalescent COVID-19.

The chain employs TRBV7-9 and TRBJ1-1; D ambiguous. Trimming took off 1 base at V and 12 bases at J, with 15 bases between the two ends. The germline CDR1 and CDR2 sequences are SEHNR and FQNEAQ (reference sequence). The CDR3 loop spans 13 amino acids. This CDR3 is CASSLGSQVRSFF. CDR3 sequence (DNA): TGTGCCAGCAGCTTAGGATCGCAGGTTAGATCTTTCTTT.

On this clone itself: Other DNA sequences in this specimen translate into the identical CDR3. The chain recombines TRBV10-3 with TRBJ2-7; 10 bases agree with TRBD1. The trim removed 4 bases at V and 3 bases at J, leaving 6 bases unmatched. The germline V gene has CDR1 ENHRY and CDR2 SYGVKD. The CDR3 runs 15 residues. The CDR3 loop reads CAISGGTGVNYEQYF. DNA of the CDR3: TGTGCCATCAGTGGAGGGACAGGGGTAAACTACGAGCAGTACTTC.

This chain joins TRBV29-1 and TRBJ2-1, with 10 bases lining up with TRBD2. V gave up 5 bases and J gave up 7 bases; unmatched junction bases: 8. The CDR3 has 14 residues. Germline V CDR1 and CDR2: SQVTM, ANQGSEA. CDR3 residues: CSVPRAAGGNEQFF. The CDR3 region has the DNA TGCAGCGTTCCTAGGGCAGCGGGAGGGAATGAGCAGTTCTTC.

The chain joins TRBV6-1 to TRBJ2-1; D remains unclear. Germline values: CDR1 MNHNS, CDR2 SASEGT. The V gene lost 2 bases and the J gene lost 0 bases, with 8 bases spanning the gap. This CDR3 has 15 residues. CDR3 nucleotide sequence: TGTGCCAGCAGTGAAAGTCCGAGCTCCTACAATGAGCAGTTCTTC. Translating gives CASSESPSSYNEQFF.

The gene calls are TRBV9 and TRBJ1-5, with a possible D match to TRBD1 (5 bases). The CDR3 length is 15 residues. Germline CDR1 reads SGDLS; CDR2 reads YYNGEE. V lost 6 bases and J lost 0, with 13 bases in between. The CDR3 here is CASNREGDSNQPQHF. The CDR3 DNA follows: TGTGCCAGCAATAGGGAAGGGGATAGCAATCAGCCCCAGCATTTT.

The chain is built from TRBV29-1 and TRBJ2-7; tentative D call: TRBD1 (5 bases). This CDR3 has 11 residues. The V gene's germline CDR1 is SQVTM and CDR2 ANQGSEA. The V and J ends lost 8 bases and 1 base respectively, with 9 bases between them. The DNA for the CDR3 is TGCAGCATCAGGGAATCCTACGAGCAGTACTTC. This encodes CSIRESYEQYF.

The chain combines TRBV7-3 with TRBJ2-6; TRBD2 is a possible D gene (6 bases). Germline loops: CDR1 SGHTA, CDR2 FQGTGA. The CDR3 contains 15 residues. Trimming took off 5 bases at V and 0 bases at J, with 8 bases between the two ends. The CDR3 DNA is TGTGCCAGCAGCGCGGGGCACTCTGGGGCCAACGTCCTGACTTTC. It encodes CASSAGHSGANVLTF.

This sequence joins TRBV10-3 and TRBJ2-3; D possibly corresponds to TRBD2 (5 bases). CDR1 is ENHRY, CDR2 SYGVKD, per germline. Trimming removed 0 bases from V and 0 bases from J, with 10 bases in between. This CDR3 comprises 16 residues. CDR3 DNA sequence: TGTGCCATCAGTGAGTCGAGGGCCTCTAGCACAGATACGCAGTATTTT. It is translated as CAISESRASSTDTQYF.

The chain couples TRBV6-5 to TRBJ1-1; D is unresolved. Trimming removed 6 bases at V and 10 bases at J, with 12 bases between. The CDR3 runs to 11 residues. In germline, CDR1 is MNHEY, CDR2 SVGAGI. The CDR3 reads CASSQAGLAFF. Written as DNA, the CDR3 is TGTGCCAGCAGCCAAGCGGGGTTAGCTTTCTTT.

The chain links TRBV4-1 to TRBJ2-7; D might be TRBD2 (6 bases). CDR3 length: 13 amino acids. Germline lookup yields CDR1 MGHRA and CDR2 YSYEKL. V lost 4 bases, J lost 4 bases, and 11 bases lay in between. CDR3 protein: CASSRGGIYEQYF. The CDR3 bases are TGCGCCAGCAGCCGAGGAGGGATTTACGAGCAGTACTTC.

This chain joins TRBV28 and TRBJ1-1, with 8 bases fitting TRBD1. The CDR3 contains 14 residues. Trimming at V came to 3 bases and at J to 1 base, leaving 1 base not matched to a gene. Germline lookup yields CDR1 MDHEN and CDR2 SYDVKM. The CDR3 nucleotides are TGTGCCAGCAGTTTTGGACAGGGGAACACTGAAGCTTTCTTT. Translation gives CASSFGQGNTEAFF.

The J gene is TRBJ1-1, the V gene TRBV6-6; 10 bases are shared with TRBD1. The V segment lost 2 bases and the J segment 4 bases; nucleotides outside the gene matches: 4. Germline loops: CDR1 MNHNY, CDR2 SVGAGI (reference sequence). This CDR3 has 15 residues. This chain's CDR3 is CASSYGRQGATEAFF. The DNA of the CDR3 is TGTGCCAGCAGTTACGGGCGACAGGGGGCCACTGAAGCTTTCTTT.

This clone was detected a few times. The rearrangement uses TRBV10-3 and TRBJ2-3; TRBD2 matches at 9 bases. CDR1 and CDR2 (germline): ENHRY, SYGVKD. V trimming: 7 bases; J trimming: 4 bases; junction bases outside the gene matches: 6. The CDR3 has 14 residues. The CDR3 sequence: CAITSSGGPDTQYF. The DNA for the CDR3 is TGTGCCATCACTTCGAGCGGGGGGCCAGATACGCAGTATTTT.

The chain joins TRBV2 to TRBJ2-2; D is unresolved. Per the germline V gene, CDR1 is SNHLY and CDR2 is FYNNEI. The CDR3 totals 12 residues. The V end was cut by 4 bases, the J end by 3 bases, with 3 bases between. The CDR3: CASSADTGELFF. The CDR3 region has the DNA TGTGCCAGCAGTGCGGACACCGGGGAGCTGTTTTTT.

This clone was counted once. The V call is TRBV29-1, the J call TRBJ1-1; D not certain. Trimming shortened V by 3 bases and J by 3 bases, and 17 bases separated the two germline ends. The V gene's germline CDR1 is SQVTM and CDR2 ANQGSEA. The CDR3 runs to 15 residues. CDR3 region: CSVERLGRTYTEAFF. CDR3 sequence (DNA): TGCAGCGTTGAGAGATTAGGCAGGACTTACACTGAAGCTTTCTTT.

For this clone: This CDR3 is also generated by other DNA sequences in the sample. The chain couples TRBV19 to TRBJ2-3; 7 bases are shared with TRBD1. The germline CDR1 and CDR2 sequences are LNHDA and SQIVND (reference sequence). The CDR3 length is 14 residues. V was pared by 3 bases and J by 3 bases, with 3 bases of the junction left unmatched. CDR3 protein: CASSIDRATDTQYF. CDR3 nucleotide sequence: TGTGCCAGTAGTATTGACAGGGCGACAGATACGCAGTATTTT.

CDR3 protein: CASSRLTTGTGELFF. Written as DNA, the CDR3 is TGTGCCAGCAGTCGCCTAACGACAGGGACCGGGGAGCTGTTTTTT. The chain links TRBV7-2 to TRBJ2-2, with 7 bases matching TRBD1. This CDR3 spans 15 amino acids. Germline loops: CDR1 SGHTA, CDR2 FQGNSA. V lost 6 bases, J lost 5 bases, and 9 bases stayed unmatched.

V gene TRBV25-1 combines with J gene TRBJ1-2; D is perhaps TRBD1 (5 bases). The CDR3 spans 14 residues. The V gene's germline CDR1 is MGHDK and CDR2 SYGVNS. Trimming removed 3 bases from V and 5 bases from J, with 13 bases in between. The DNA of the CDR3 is TGTGCCAGCAGTGATGTAGGGGCTGATTATGGCTACACCTTC. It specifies CASSDVGADYGYTF.

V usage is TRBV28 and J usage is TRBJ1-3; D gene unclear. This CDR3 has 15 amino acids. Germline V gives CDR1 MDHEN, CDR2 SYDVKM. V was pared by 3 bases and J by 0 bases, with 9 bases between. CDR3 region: CASSFYPSSGNTIYF. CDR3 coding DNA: TGTGCCAGCAGTTTTTACCCTAGCTCTGGAAACACCATATATTTT.

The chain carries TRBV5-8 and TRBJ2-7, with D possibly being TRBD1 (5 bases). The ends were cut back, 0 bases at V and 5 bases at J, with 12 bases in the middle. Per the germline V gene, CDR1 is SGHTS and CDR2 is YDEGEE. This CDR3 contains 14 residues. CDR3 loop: CASSLAAGYDEQYF. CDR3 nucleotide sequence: TGTGCCAGCAGCTTGGCGGCAGGGTACGACGAGCAGTACTTC.

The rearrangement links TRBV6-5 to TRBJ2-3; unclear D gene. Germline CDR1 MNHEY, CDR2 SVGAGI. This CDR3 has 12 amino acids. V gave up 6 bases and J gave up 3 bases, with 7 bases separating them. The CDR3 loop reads CASSLRTDTQYF. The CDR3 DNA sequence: TGTGCCAGCAGCCTCAGGACAGATACGCAGTATTTT.